The rows below give T cell receptor beta chains drawn from one sample of a study of breast tumors, draining lymph nodes, adjacent tissues. TCRdb re-called the multiplex PCR reads with MiXCR, one entry per CDR3 protein. This repertoire shows around 290,000 distinct CDR3 sequences, more than 30% found once; its top ten account for 1.1%. The sample was axillary lymph node tissue. The receptors stem from a female donor with breast cancer. Some clones in this sample may be carry-over from other donors' samples. CDR3s include the opening cysteine and the closing phenylalanine or tryptophan. The D gene is left open where the match is weak. A clone size is listed for some rows: how often the clone was seen (once, few, many), or a class if it is expanded.

abundance: many; j_gene: TRBJ2-7; v_gene: TRBV19; d_gene: TRBD1; CDR3aa: CASSILPGQGDEQYF; CDR3nt: TGTGCCAGTAGTATTCTTCCGGGACAGGGCGACGAGCAGTACTTC
abundance: once; j_gene: TRBJ2-5; v_gene: TRBV30; d_gene: .; CDR3aa: CAWSEGGRETQYF; CDR3nt: TGTGCCTGGAGTGAAGGAGGAAGAGAGACCCAGTACTTC
abundance: many; j_gene: TRBJ2-7; v_gene: TRBV6-5; d_gene: .; CDR3aa: CASSYSTPGSEQYF; CDR3nt: TGTGCCAGCAGTTACTCGACCCCAGGAAGCGAGCAGTACTTC
abundance: many; j_gene: TRBJ1-6; v_gene: TRBV30; d_gene: .; CDR3aa: CAWRDTHNSPLHF; CDR3nt: TGTGCCTGGAGGGACACCCATAATTCACCCCTCCACTTT
abundance: few; j_gene: TRBJ2-7; v_gene: TRBV6-2/TRBV6-3; d_gene: TRBD1; CDR3aa: CASSPPGTDSYEQYF; CDR3nt: TGTGCCAGCAGTCCCCCCGGGACAGACTCCTACGAGCAGTACTTC
abundance: many; j_gene: TRBJ1-3; v_gene: TRBV4-1; d_gene: .; CDR3aa: CASSQESTEGNTIYF; CDR3nt: TGCGCCAGCAGCCAAGAATCTACGGAGGGAAACACCATATATTTT
abundance: few; j_gene: TRBJ2-7; v_gene: TRBV28; d_gene: TRBD2; CDR3aa: CASSRGTTFHEQYF; CDR3nt: TGTGCCAGCAGCAGAGGGACTACTTTTCACGAGCAGTACTTC
abundance: many; j_gene: TRBJ2-5; v_gene: TRBV19; d_gene: TRBD2; CDR3aa: CASSGEGGGETQYF; CDR3nt: TGTGCCAGTAGCGGGGAGGGTGGGGGGGAGACCCAGTACTTC
abundance: many; j_gene: TRBJ2-7; v_gene: TRBV7-2; d_gene: .; CDR3aa: CASSLRPLPPYEQYF; CDR3nt: TGTGCCAGCAGCTTAAGACCGTTACCCCCCTACGAGCAGTACTTC
abundance: once; j_gene: TRBJ2-1; v_gene: TRBV12-5; d_gene: TRBD2; CDR3aa: CASNPGLAGTQFF; CDR3nt: TGTGCCAGCAACCCCGGACTAGCCGGGACCCAGTTCTTC
abundance: many; j_gene: TRBJ1-2; v_gene: TRBV29-1; d_gene: TRBD1; CDR3aa: CSVPGQGGPIGGYTF; CDR3nt: TGCAGCGTACCGGGACAGGGGGGTCCAATTGGTGGCTACACCTTC
abundance: .; j_gene: TRBJ1-1; v_gene: TRBV12-3/TRBV12-4; d_gene: .; CDR3aa: CASSFDLPPEAFF; CDR3nt: TGTGCCAGCAGTTTTGATCTCCCCCCTGAAGCTTTCTTT
abundance: once; j_gene: TRBJ2-5; v_gene: TRBV7-2; d_gene: TRBD2; CDR3aa: CASSLARGEETQYF; CDR3nt: TGTGCCAGCAGCTTAGCCCGGGGGGAGGAAACCCAGTACTTC
abundance: many; j_gene: TRBJ2-3; v_gene: TRBV5-5; d_gene: TRBD1; CDR3aa: CASSLAGQGTDTQYF; CDR3nt: TGTGCCAGCAGCTTGGCGGGACAGGGGACAGATACGCAGTATTTT
abundance: many; j_gene: TRBJ2-7; v_gene: TRBV7-2; d_gene: .; CDR3aa: CASSLYGGLLVFEQYF; CDR3nt: TGTGCCAGCAGCTTATATGGCGGACTCCTCGTTTTTGAGCAGTACTTC
abundance: .; j_gene: TRBJ1-3; v_gene: TRBV2; d_gene: .; CDR3aa: CASSGHVSTGNTIYF; CDR3nt: TGTGCCAGCAGTGGACACGTATCTACTGGAAACACCATATATTTT
abundance: .; j_gene: TRBJ2-7; v_gene: TRBV3-1; d_gene: TRBD2; CDR3aa: CASSPSGRAIYEQYF; CDR3nt: TGTGCCAGCAGCCCTAGCGGGAGGGCCATATACGAGCAGTACTTC
abundance: .; j_gene: TRBJ1-4; v_gene: TRBV20-1; d_gene: .; CDR3aa: CSADGDTTYEKLFF; CDR3nt: TGCAGTGCTGACGGGGACACAACTTATGAAAAACTGTTTTTT
abundance: .; j_gene: TRBJ2-1; v_gene: TRBV27; d_gene: .; CDR3aa: CASSLWGNEQFF; CDR3nt: TGTGCCAGCAGTTTATGGGGGAATGAGCAGTTCTTC
abundance: few; j_gene: TRBJ1-1; v_gene: TRBV10-3; d_gene: .; CDR3aa: CAISMTQWGTEAFF; CDR3nt: TGTGCCATCAGCATGACTCAATGGGGCACTGAAGCTTTCTTT
abundance: .; j_gene: TRBJ1-1; v_gene: TRBV6-5; d_gene: .; CDR3aa: CASSAPTASVTEAFF; CDR3nt: TGTGCCAGCAGTGCCCCGACAGCATCAGTCACTGAAGCTTTCTTT
abundance: .; j_gene: TRBJ2-7; v_gene: TRBV18; d_gene: .; CDR3aa: CVSSPGYEQYF; CDR3nt: TGTGTCAGTTCACCAGGTTACGAGCAGTACTTC
abundance: many; j_gene: TRBJ2-7; v_gene: TRBV20-1; d_gene: TRBD2; CDR3aa: CSAWTSGNYEQYF; CDR3nt: TGCAGTGCCTGGACTAGCGGGAACTACGAGCAGTACTTC
abundance: once; j_gene: TRBJ2-1; v_gene: TRBV7-9; d_gene: TRBD2; CDR3aa: CASRDPLSGRAFNEQFF; CDR3nt: TGTGCCAGCAGAGATCCCCTTAGCGGGAGGGCCTTCAATGAGCAGTTCTTC
abundance: many; j_gene: TRBJ2-7; v_gene: TRBV7-8; d_gene: .; CDR3aa: CASSESGNRVEEQYF; CDR3nt: TGTGCCAGCAGCGAGTCGGGGAACAGGGTAGAGGAGCAGTACTTC
abundance: .; j_gene: TRBJ2-3; v_gene: TRBV20-1; d_gene: TRBD1; CDR3aa: CSARDRVSTDTQYF; CDR3nt: TGCAGTGCAAGGGACAGGGTCAGCACAGATACGCAGTATTTT
abundance: many; j_gene: TRBJ2-3; v_gene: TRBV10-1; d_gene: TRBD1; CDR3aa: CASSALGTDFGTQYF; CDR3nt: TGCGCCAGCAGCGCCCTGGGGACAGACTTCGGTACGCAGTATTTT
abundance: many; j_gene: TRBJ1-6; v_gene: TRBV10-3; d_gene: .; CDR3aa: CAISDGLDNSPLHF; CDR3nt: TGTGCCATCAGTGACGGACTTGATAATTCACCCCTCCACTTT
abundance: many; j_gene: TRBJ2-5; v_gene: TRBV12-3/TRBV12-4; d_gene: .; CDR3aa: CASRDDRDGETQYF; CDR3nt: TGTGCCAGCAGGGACGACAGAGACGGGGAGACCCAGTACTTC
abundance: many; j_gene: TRBJ2-7; v_gene: TRBV10-3; d_gene: .; CDR3aa: CAIRVGREGYEQYF; CDR3nt: TGTGCCATCAGGGTGGGTAGAGAGGGTTACGAGCAGTACTTC
abundance: many; j_gene: TRBJ2-5; v_gene: TRBV6-5; d_gene: TRBD1; CDR3aa: CASSYSGTGEETQYF; CDR3nt: TGTGCCAGCAGTTACTCCGGGACAGGGGAGGAGACCCAGTACTTC